This T cell receptor beta chain was found in a study of blood T cells in healthy people across ages. The authors ran a second PCR of 7 to 11 cycles using a sample-barcoded 5' primer and a J-beta primer mix. TCRdb fed the 5' RACE reads into MiXCR, producing one record per CDR3 protein. The data hold some 1.7 million distinct CDR3 sequences, with 28% observed a single time. Between the trimmed V and J ends, which lost 0 bases and 0 bases, there was a span of 6 bases. The CDR3 spans 14 residues. Germline-derived CDR1 and CDR2 are DFQATT and SNEGSKA (reference sequence). V is TRBV20-1 and J is TRBJ1-3; D possibly corresponds to TRBD1 (5 bases). This sequence originates from a woman aged 25 to 45 in good health. The specimen was blood. CDR3 loop: CSARDQGSGNTIYF. CDR3 nucleotides: TGCAGTGCTAGAGATCAGGGCTCTGGAAACACCATATATTTT.